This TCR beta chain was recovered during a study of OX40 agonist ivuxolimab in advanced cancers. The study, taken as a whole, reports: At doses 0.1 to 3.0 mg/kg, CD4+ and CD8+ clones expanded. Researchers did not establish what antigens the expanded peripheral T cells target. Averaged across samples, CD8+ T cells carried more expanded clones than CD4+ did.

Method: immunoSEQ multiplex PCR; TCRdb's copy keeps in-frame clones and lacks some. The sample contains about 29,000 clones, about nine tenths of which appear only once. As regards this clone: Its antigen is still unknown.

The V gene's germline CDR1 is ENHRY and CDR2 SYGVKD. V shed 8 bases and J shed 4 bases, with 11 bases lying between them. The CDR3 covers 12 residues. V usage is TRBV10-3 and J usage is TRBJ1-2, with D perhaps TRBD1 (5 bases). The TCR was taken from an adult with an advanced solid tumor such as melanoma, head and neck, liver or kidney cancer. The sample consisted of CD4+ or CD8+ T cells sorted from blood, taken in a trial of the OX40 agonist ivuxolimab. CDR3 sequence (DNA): TGTGCCATCCTTGACAGCCTCTATGGCTACACCTTC. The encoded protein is CAILDSLYGYTF.